This T cell receptor beta chain was captured in a study of OX40 agonist ivuxolimab in advanced cancers. About the study: Subjects had a mean age of roughly 60 years, with a range of about 20 to 85; less than 90% were male.

Points from the study as a whole: There were also nonresponders showing low normalized T-cell clonal expansion. Both CD4+ and CD8+ T cell populations in blood had undergone clonal expansion by week 6 at 0.1 to 3.0 mg/kg.

Germline lookup yields CDR1 SGHAT and CDR2 FQNNGV. The CDR3 length is 12 residues. V lost 5 bases, J lost 11 bases, and 10 bases lay in between. Regarding this clone: The antigen remains unidentified.

Some clones are missing from TCRdb's copy, which holds only in-frame ones; the method was immunoSEQ multiplex PCR. The table lists 75,000 to 100,000 clones, more than 85% of them singletons. Patients with a history of autoimmune disease or on systemic immunosuppression were excluded. Here the sequenced sample was CD4+ or CD8+ T cells sorted from blood, taken in a trial of the OX40 agonist ivuxolimab. The source is an adult with an advanced solid tumor such as melanoma, head and neck, liver or kidney cancer. The V gene is TRBV11-2, the J gene TRBJ1-6; D gene uncertain. The CDR3: CASSTERPPLHF. Here the CDR3 DNA reads TGTGCCAGCAGCACGGAGAGGCCACCCCTCCACTTT.